A selection of T cell receptor beta chains follows, all from one sample in a study of control samples from healthy donors and cancer patients. Sequencing used immunoSEQ multiplex PCR; TCRdb keeps in-frame clones, though not all of them. The table lists approximately 87,000 clones, about 86% of them singletons. Sequences were obtained from blood. The receptor set was obtained from a woman aged 50 to 60 in good health. Each CDR3 is given with its conserved first and last residue. Each record gives: V gene, J gene, D gene, clone size, CDR3 protein, CDR3 DNA. The D gene is left open where the match is weak. Size tells how often a clone was seen (once, few, many) or the class of an expanded clone, and some rows leave it out.

>TRBV5-8|TRBJ2-3|-|-
CASSLEGGAGNTQYF
TGTGCCAGCAGCTTGGAAGGGGGCGCGGGAAATACGCAGTATTTT
>TRBV5-1|TRBJ1-1|TRBD1|-
CASSLAGTGNTEAFF
TGCGCCAGCAGCTTGGCCGGGACAGGGAACACTGAAGCTTTCTTT
>TRBV28|TRBJ1-1|TRBD1|once
CASSEATGKNTEAFF
TGTGCCAGCAGTGAAGCGACAGGGAAAAACACTGAAGCTTTCTTT
>TRBV6-6|TRBJ1-1|TRBD1|-
CASSYNRGTEAFF
TGTGCCAGCAGTTACAACAGGGGCACTGAAGCTTTCTTT
>TRBV5-1|TRBJ1-5|-|-
CASSLTGGRNQPQHF
TGCGCCAGCAGCTTGACAGGCGGGCGGAATCAGCCCCAGCATTTT
>TRBV6-4|TRBJ2-2|TRBD1|few
CASSEGQGPGELFF
TGTGCCAGCAGTGAGGGACAGGGACCCGGGGAGCTGTTTTTT
>TRBV7-2|TRBJ1-4|-|-
CASSHLGEGNEKLFF
TGTGCCAGCAGCCACCTGGGGGAGGGAAATGAAAAACTGTTTTTT
>TRBV9|TRBJ2-5|TRBD1|-
CASSVLKTGGRETQYF
TGTGCCAGCAGCGTACTCAAGACAGGGGGCCGGGAGACCCAGTACTTC
>TRBV2|TRBJ1-6|-|-
CASRTEGNSPLHF
TGTGCCAGCAGGACCGAAGGGAATTCACCCCTCCACTTT
>TRBV5-1|TRBJ1-1|-|-
CASSLIGREGTEAFF
TGCGCCAGCAGCCTCATCGGCAGGGAGGGCACTGAAGCTTTCTTT
>TRBV5-1|TRBJ2-5|TRBD1|-
CASSLEDRGQETQYF
TGCGCCAGCAGCTTGGAGGACAGGGGGCAGGAGACCCAGTACTTC
>TRBV3-1/TRBV3-2|TRBJ2-3|-|few
CASSLRQAAGDTQYF
TGTGCCAGCAGCCTACGACAGGCGGCTGGAGATACGCAGTATTTT
>TRBV28|TRBJ2-1|-|-
CASRMGGARNEQFF
TGTGCCAGCAGGATGGGGGGGGCCCGCAATGAGCAGTTCTTC
>TRBV19|TRBJ1-5|TRBD1|-
CASSMEAGTGGGQPQHF
TGTGCCAGTAGTATGGAAGCCGGGACAGGGGGAGGGCAGCCCCAGCATTTT
>TRBV2|TRBJ1-5|-|-
CASSTTPHGNQPQHF
TGTGCCAGCAGCACAACACCGCATGGCAATCAGCCCCAGCATTTT
>TRBV7-7|TRBJ2-3|TRBD1|-
CASSRDRGQDTQYF
TGTGCTAGCAGCCGAGACAGGGGGCAAGATACGCAGTATTTT
>TRBV4-1|TRBJ2-7|-|-
CASSQAYPDTPSYEQYF
TGCGCCAGCAGCCAGGCCTATCCGGACACTCCCTCCTACGAGCAGTACTTC
>TRBV7-9|TRBJ1-5|-|-
CASSSSVGEQPQHF
TGTGCCAGCAGCTCGTCTGTGGGTGAGCAGCCCCAGCATTTT
>TRBV6-5|TRBJ1-2|TRBD1|-
CASRSDRAGGYTF
TGTGCCAGCAGATCCGACAGGGCAGGTGGCTACACCTTC
>TRBV5-1|TRBJ1-1|-|-
CASSLESAGDGATEAFF
TGCGCCAGCAGCTTGGAGTCGGCAGGGGATGGGGCGACTGAAGCTTTCTTT
>TRBV12-3/TRBV12-4|TRBJ2-1|TRBD2|-
CASTLVLAEQFF
TGTGCCAGCACCCTCGTACTAGCGGAGCAGTTCTTC
>TRBV6-5|TRBJ2-5|-|-
CASSYLTMGRETQYF
TGTGCCAGCAGTTACCTAACGATGGGGAGGGAGACCCAGTACTTC
>TRBV5-1|TRBJ1-4|-|once
CASSPGLATNEKLFF
TGCGCCAGCAGCCCGGGGTTGGCAACTAATGAAAAACTGTTTTTT
>TRBV9|TRBJ2-5|-|-
CASSVGQQMGETQYF
TGTGCCAGCAGCGTAGGGCAGCAGATGGGAGAGACCCAGTACTTC
>TRBV28|TRBJ2-7|TRBD2|-
CASTSGTYEQYF
TGTGCCAGCACTAGCGGTACCTACGAGCAGTACTTC
>TRBV19|TRBJ1-3|TRBD1|-
CASSYNRGAYSGNTIYF
TGTGCCAGTAGTTATAACAGGGGCGCATACTCTGGAAACACCATATATTTT
>TRBV19|TRBJ1-1|TRBD1|-
CASKRGDRAGTEAFF
TGTGCCAGTAAAAGGGGGGACAGGGCCGGCACTGAAGCTTTCTTT
>TRBV5-5|TRBJ1-2|-|-
CASSLASSYGYTF
TGTGCCAGCAGCTTGGCCAGCTCCTATGGCTACACCTTC
>TRBV13|TRBJ2-3|TRBD2|few
CASSLASQRAGLEDTQYF
TGTGCCAGCAGCTTAGCCTCCCAGCGGGCGGGACTAGAAGATACGCAGTATTTT
>TRBV6-2/TRBV6-3|TRBJ1-1|TRBD1|-
CASSSDRGIPMNTEAFF
TGTGCCAGCAGCTCGGACAGGGGGATCCCCATGAACACTGAAGCTTTCTTT
>TRBV15|TRBJ2-7|-|-
CATSRGGSPAYEQYF
TGTGCCACCAGCAGAGGGGGGTCCCCGGCCTACGAGCAGTACTTC
>TRBV27|TRBJ1-1|-|-
CASSRDGFLNTEAFF
TGTGCCAGCAGTCGGGACGGGTTTCTGAACACTGAAGCTTTCTTT
>TRBV6-2/TRBV6-3|TRBJ1-3|-|-
CASSYGGGTGNTIYF
TGTGCCAGCAGTTACGGCGGGGGTACTGGAAACACCATATATTTT
>TRBV18|TRBJ2-5|-|few
CASSSWTREQETQYF
TGTGCCAGCTCATCTTGGACCAGGGAGCAAGAGACCCAGTACTTC
>TRBV4-3|TRBJ2-5|TRBD2|-
CASSQGASGVWETQYF
TGCGCCAGCAGCCAAGGGGCTAGCGGGGTATGGGAGACCCAGTACTTC
>TRBV7-2|TRBJ2-2|TRBD2|-
CASSSTSGRAGGELFF
TGTGCCAGCAGCTCGACTAGCGGGAGGGCCGGCGGGGAGCTGTTTTTT
>TRBV20-1|TRBJ2-7|-|-
CSASDGEVLVPYEQYF
TGCAGTGCTAGTGACGGTGAAGTACTAGTCCCCTACGAGCAGTACTTC
>TRBV28|TRBJ2-2|-|-
CASSLRRRNTGELFF
TGTGCCAGCAGTTTGAGGCGAAGGAACACCGGGGAGCTGTTTTTT
>TRBV23-1|TRBJ2-5|-|-
CASSQSIPGGRETQYF
TGCGCCAGCAGTCAATCGATTCCAGGAGGGCGAGAGACCCAGTACTTC
>TRBV2|TRBJ2-5|-|-
CASSESRFQETQYF
TGTGCCAGCAGTGAGAGTCGATTCCAAGAGACCCAGTACTTC
>TRBV18|TRBJ2-1|-|-
CASSPQSSGNEQFF
TGTGCCAGCTCACCACAGTCTAGTGGAAATGAGCAGTTCTTC
>TRBV6-5|TRBJ1-1|-|-
CASRSGGRHTEAFF
TGTGCCAGCAGAAGCGGGGGCCGGCACACTGAAGCTTTCTTT
>TRBV4-3|TRBJ2-7|TRBD2|-
CASSREAGDPSYEQYF
TGCGCCAGCAGCCGGGAGGCGGGAGACCCCTCCTACGAGCAGTACTTC
>TRBV3-1/TRBV3-2|TRBJ2-4|TRBD2|-
CASRGGGATKNIQYF
TGTGCCAGCAGGGGCGGGGGGGCGACCAAAAACATTCAGTACTTC